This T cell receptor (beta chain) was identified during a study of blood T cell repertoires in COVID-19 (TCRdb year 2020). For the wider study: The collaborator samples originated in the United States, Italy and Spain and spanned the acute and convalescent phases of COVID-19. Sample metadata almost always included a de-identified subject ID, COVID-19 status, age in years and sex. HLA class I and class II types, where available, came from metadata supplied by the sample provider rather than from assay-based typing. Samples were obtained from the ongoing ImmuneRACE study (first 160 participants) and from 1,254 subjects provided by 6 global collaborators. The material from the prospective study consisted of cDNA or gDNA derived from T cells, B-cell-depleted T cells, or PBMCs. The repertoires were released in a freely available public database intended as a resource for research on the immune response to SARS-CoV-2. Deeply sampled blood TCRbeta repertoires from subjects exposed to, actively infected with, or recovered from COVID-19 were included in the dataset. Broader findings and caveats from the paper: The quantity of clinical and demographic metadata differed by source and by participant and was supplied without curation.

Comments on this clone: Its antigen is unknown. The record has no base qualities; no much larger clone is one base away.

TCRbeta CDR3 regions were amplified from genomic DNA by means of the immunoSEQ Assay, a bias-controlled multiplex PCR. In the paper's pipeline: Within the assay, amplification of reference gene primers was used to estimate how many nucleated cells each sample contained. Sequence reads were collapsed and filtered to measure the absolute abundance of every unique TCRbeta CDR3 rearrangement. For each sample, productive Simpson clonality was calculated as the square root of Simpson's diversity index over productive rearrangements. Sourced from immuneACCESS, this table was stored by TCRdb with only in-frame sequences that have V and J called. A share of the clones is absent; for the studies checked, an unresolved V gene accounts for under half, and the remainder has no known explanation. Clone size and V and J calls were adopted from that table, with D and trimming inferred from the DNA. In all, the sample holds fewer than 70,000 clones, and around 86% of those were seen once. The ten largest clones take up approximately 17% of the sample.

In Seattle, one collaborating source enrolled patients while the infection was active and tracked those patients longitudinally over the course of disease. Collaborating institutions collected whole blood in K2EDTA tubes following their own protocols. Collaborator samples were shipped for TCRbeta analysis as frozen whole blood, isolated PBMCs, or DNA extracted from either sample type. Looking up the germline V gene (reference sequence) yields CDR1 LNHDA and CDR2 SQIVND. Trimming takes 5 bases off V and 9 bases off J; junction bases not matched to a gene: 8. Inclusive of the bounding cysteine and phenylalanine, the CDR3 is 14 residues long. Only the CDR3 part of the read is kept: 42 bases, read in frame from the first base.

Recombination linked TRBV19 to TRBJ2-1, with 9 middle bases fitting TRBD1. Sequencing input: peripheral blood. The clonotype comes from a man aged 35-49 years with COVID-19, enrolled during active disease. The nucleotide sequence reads TGTGCCAGTAGTTCGGGGACAGGGTTGGCTGAGCAGTTCTTC. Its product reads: CASSSGTGLAEQFF.